This TCR beta chain was observed in a study of cytomegalovirus exposure and HLA in healthy donors. General study points: TRBV6-2, TRBV6-3 and some other V segments were unresolvable in 87-base-pair reads.

Use of 60 Vbeta and 13 Jbeta primers characterized the PCR. Method: immunoSEQ multiplex PCR; TCRdb's copy keeps in-frame clones and lacks some. This sample yields over 50,000 clones, of which roughly 83% are seen a single time; around 1.7% belongs to the top ten. Germline V CDR1 and CDR2: SGHVS, FQNEAQ. After removal of 3 bases from V and 9 bases from J, the junction contained 7 bases not matched to a gene. CDR3 size: 14 residues. With respect to this clone: Its cognate antigen is unknown.

J is TRBJ2-1 and V is TRBV7-8; 8 nucleotides agree with TRBD2. The source of this sequence is a man aged 40-49 years in good health and CMV-seronegative. The sequencing input was PBMCs. The DNA for the CDR3 is TGTGCCAGCAGCTTCTCGGGGGGGCCCACTGAGCAGTTCTTC. Translation: CASSFSGGPTEQFF. Drawing the rest from reference TRBV7-8 and TRBJ2-1, the complete variable domain is GAGVSQSPRYKVAKRGQDVALRCDPISGHVSLFWYQQALGQGPEFLTYFQNEAQLDKSGLPSDRFFAERPEGSVSTLKIQRTQQEDSAVYLCASSFSGGPTEQFFGPGTRLTVL.